The 5 T cell receptor beta chains listed next were all sequenced from one sample in a study of lymphopenia after photon versus proton radiotherapy. Using immunoSEQ multiplex PCR, the repertoire was profiled, and TCRdb retains in-frame clones only, with some absent. The sample includes 150,000 to 200,000 clones, more than 85% of them seen just once. This sample comprised peripheral blood, obtained from a patient treated with photon-based radiotherapy. The receptors stem from a man aged 45 to 65 with gastric cancer.

Here the CDR3 DNA reads TGTGCCAGCAGTGAACGGGGACTATACGAGCAGTACTTC. Its protein product is CASSERGLYEQYF. The chain recombines TRBV2 with TRBJ2-7; 7 bases line up with TRBD2. The V segment lost 2 bases and the J segment 4 bases; nucleotides outside the gene matches: 2. Germline V gives CDR1 SNHLY, CDR2 FYNNEI. The CDR3 sequence is 13 residues long.

The count of this clone is one. The V and J genes are TRBV30 and TRBJ2-1; 7 nucleotides line up with TRBD2. Germline CDR1 is GTSNPN and CDR2 is SVGIG (reference sequence). The J segment lost 1 base and the V segment lost 0 bases, leaving 6 bases of the junction unmatched. The CDR3 length is 16 residues. Written as DNA, the CDR3 is TGTGCCTGGAGTGTACCGTGGGGGGGGTCCTACAATGAGCAGTTCTTC. This gives the protein CAWSVPWGGSYNEQFF.

The genes are TRBV30 and TRBJ1-3; perhaps TRBD1 as D (6 bases). V was cut by 3 bases and J by 2 bases, with 14 bases left in between. Per germline, CDR1 GTSNPN and CDR2 SVGIG (reference sequence). This CDR3 comprises 15 residues. DNA for the CDR3: TGTGCCTGGAGAAAGGACAGTTGGGCTGGAAACACCATATATTTT. This codes for CAWRKDSWAGNTIYF.

Note on this clone: The sample carries other DNA sequences with the same CDR3. V and J are TRBV6-5 and TRBJ2-7; TRBD1 or TRBD2 may be the D gene (5 bases each). CDR3 length: 14 amino acids. CDR1 MNHEY and CDR2 SVGAGI come from the germline V gene. Trimming left V 4 bases short and J 1 base short, with 11 bases between. The CDR3 bases are TGTGCCAGCAGTTCCGGGACGGCTTCCTACGAGCAGTACTTC. Encoded protein: CASSSGTASYEQYF.

The J gene is TRBJ1-1, the V gene TRBV5-1; 7 bases are shared with TRBD1. Looked up from germline, CDR1 is SGHRS and CDR2 is YFSETQ. The CDR3 length is 15 residues. The J segment lost 1 base and the V segment lost 2 bases, leaving 5 bases of the junction unmatched. CDR3: CASSLTGQQNTEAFF. The CDR3 coding sequence is TGCGCCAGCAGCTTAACGGGACAGCAGAACACTGAAGCTTTCTTT. The full variable domain, in which reference TRBV5-1 and TRBJ1-1 provide the parts outside the CDR3, is KAGVTQTPRYLIKTRGQQVTLSCSPISGHRSVSWYQQTPGQGLQFLFEYFSETQRNKGNFPGRFSGRQFSNSRSEMNVSTLELGDSALYLCASSLTGQQNTEAFFGQGTRLTVV.